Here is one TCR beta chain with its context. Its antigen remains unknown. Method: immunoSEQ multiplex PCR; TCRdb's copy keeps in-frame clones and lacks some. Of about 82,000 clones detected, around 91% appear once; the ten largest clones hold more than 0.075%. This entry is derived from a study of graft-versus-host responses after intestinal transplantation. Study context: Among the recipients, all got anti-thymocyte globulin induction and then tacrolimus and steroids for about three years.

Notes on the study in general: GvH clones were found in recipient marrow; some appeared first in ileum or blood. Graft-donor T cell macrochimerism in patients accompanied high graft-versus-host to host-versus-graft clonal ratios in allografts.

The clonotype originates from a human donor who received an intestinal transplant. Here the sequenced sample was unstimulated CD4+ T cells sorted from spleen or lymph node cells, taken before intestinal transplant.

Written as DNA, the CDR3 is TGTGCCAGTGCGGCGACAGGGGGAGAGACCCAGTACTTC. As protein: CASAATGGETQYF. V is TRBV19 and J is TRBJ2-5; 9 bases align to TRBD1. CDR3 size: 13 residues. Germline V gene lookup returns CDR1 LNHDA and CDR2 SQIVND (reference sequence). The V segment lost 8 bases and the J segment 4 bases; nucleotides outside the gene matches: 5.